At least ten counts were recorded for the clone carrying this T cell receptor (beta chain). The antigen remains undetermined. Sorting recovered naive CD8 T cells on a CD8+CD4-CCR7+CD45RA+ profile. MiXCR was run by TCRdb on the PCR reads, yielding one entry per CDR3 protein. This sample carries about 320,000 distinct CDR3 sequences, about 22% of them seen once, and the ten largest clones take 0.74%. The data belong to a study of molecular identifiers for immune sequencing clone quantification. Study findings and constraints: Sizes of clones that are highly expanded could be underestimated (if identical TCR molecules share a barcode). In naive cells, clones above 20 RNA copies held under 1% of molecules, whereas in effector cells they held over 99%. In a background of about a million naive cells, spiked Jurkat TCR RNA from one cell was reportedly detectable.

V lost 1 base and J 1 base, leaving 5 bases between the germline ends. Germline V lookup: CDR1 DFQATT, CDR2 SNEGSKA (reference sequence). The CDR3 runs 12 residues. This receptor was obtained from a human donor in good health. Some libraries in this study had Jurkat cell RNA spiked in. Specimen: naive CD8+ T cells from blood, with Jurkat cell RNA spiked in. The subset is: FACS-sorted CD8+CD4-CCR7+CD45RA+ naive T cells. This chain joins TRBV20-1 and TRBJ2-7; no reliable D call. The CDR3: CSARGQSYEQYF. In nucleotides, the CDR3 is TGCAGTGCTAGAGGTCAGTCCTACGAGCAGTACTTC.